Below are 28 T cell receptor beta chains sequenced from a single sample in a study of vaccination and CD4 T cells after COVID-19. Documented treatment: roughly 10-day PBMC culture with coronavirus spike peptide pools or control peptides (ViraFEST assay). The antigens these receptors bind are not known. The Oncomine TCR Beta short-read assay generated sequence data from the DNA of cultured CD4+ T cells. TCRdb called the PCR reads again in MiXCR, with one record for every CDR3 protein. Of 5,500 to 7,000 distinct CDR3 sequences in the sample, around 18% were seen once. The sequencing sample was made of CD4+ T cells from blood, cultured in vitro. The source of these receptors is a human donor who had recovered from COVID-19.

The chain joins TRBV11-2 to TRBJ2-2; no definite D call. This CDR3 spans 16 amino acids. Germline CDR1 is SGHAT and CDR2 is FQNNGV. The V gene lost 4 bases and the J gene lost 2 bases, with 14 bases spanning the gap. The CDR3 DNA follows: TGTGCCAGCAGCTCTAACCGAAGGCCCAACACCGGGGAGCTGTTTTTT. This codes for CASSSNRRPNTGELFF.

The V call is TRBV7-9, the J call TRBJ2-1; D is ambiguous. The CDR3 sequence is 15 residues long. V was shortened by 5 bases and J by 7 bases, with 18 bases between the two germline ends. Per the germline V gene, CDR1 is SEHNR and CDR2 is FQNEAQ (reference sequence). The CDR3, as DNA: TGTGCCAGCAGCCCCCGACTCCTTGAAGCAAATGAGCAGTTCTTC. Its protein product is CASSPRLLEANEQFF.

This clonotype occurred a few times. This chain connects TRBV2 to TRBJ2-7; the match to TRBD2 covers 8 bases. With V trimmed by 8 bases and J by 4 bases, 10 bases remained unmatched. The CDR3 contains 14 residues. Germline lookup yields CDR1 SNHLY and CDR2 FYNNEI. The CDR3 nucleotides are TGTGCCAGCTTAGCCCCAGCGGGAGTATACGAGCAGTACTTC. Its protein is CASLAPAGVYEQYF.

The chain is built from TRBV3-1 and TRBJ2-3; TRBD1 agrees at 7 bases. The CDR3 spans 15 residues. After removal of 1 base from V and 2 bases from J, the junction contained 3 bases not matched to a gene. The germline V gene has CDR1 LGHDT and CDR2 YNNKEL (reference sequence). The CDR3 sequence: CASSQGQGFTDTQYF. The CDR3, as DNA: TGTGCCAGCAGCCAAGGACAGGGATTCACAGATACGCAGTATTTT.

By its share, this clonotype is medium-sized. The chain carries TRBV6-2 or TRBV6-3 and TRBJ2-3, with a tentative D call TRBD1 (5 bases). The germline CDR1 and CDR2 sequences are MNHEY and SVGEGT. CDR3 length: 18 residues. V lost 0 bases to trimming and J lost 3 bases, with 19 bases between them. CDR3 protein: CASSYSHLGLGTTDTQYF. Here the CDR3 DNA reads TGTGCCAGCAGTTACTCCCATCTGGGGCTAGGAACGACAGATACGCAGTATTTT.

In this sample, this clonotype turned up a few times. V gene TRBV6-1 combines with J gene TRBJ2-2; D unclear. The CDR3 consists of 13 residues. CDR1 is MNHNS, CDR2 SASEGT, per germline. Trimming shortened V by 5 bases and J by 5 bases, and 9 bases separated the two germline ends. CDR3 DNA: TGTGCCAGCAGTCCTAGTCGGACCGGGGAGCTGTTTTTT. It translates to CASSPSRTGELFF.

The sample holds a few counts of this clonotype. V and J are TRBV2 and TRBJ2-5; TRBD1 might be the D (6 bases). This CDR3 contains 13 residues. The V end lost 4 bases, the J end lost 2 bases, and 8 bases lay between the germline ends. The germline V gene encodes CDR1 SNHLY and CDR2 FYNNEI. The DNA of the CDR3 is TGTGCCAGCAGTGGTGGACAGCAAGAGACCCAGTACTTC. It codes for CASSGGQQETQYF.

This clonotype is judged medium-sized. V and J are TRBV27 and TRBJ2-2; TRBD1 is a possible D gene (5 bases). The CDR3 is 15 amino acids. CDR1 is MNHEY and CDR2 is SMNVEV in the germline V gene (reference sequence). Trimming left V 5 bases short and J 1 base short, with 11 bases between. CDR3 sequence reads: CASSRWGRNTGELFF. The CDR3 nucleotides are TGTGCCAGCAGTCGTTGGGGCCGGAACACCGGGGAGCTGTTTTTT.

This clonotype was seen only a few times. The chain combines TRBV5-6 with TRBJ1-1, with D tentatively TRBD1 (5 bases). The CDR3 runs 14 residues. V lost 4 bases and J 4 bases, leaving 14 bases between the germline ends. Looked up from germline, CDR1 is SGHDT and CDR2 is YYEEEE. CDR3 region: CASSRAGRATEAFF. The CDR3 DNA reads as TGTGCCAGCAGCCGCGCAGGGAGGGCCACTGAAGCTTTCTTT.

By share, this clonotype counts as medium-sized. A read error may account for a junction end that differs from germline. This chain links TRBV7-2 with TRBJ1-2, with TRBD1 identical over 8 bases. The germline CDR1 and CDR2 sequences are SGHTA and FQGNSA. The CDR3 sequence is 13 residues long. The CDR3 protein is CASSLAEGQGALF. The CDR3 region has the DNA TGTGCCAGCAGCTTAGCGGAAGGGCAGGGGGCACTTTTC.

This chain uses TRBV6-5 with TRBJ2-7; a weak D match, TRBD2 (6 bases). Germline V CDR1 and CDR2: MNHEY, SVGAGI. The CDR3 contains 16 residues. Trimming took off 0 bases at V and 2 bases at J, with 14 bases between the two ends. The CDR3 loop reads CASSYSMSSGAYEQYF. The CDR3 DNA sequence: TGTGCCAGCAGTTACTCGATGAGTAGCGGAGCCTACGAGCAGTACTTC.

The chain combines TRBV23-1 with TRBJ1-3; TRBD1 is a possible D gene (6 bases). TRBV23-1 is treated as an ORF (open reading frame) with a function not yet certain. The CDR3 has 17 amino acids. The V end was cut by 2 bases, the J end by 0 bases, with 14 bases between. CDR3 region: CASSQRQAPGSGNTIYF. The DNA for the CDR3 is TGCGCCAGCAGTCAACGACAGGCCCCAGGCTCTGGAAACACCATATATTTT.

This clonotype was picked up a small number of times. This chain uses TRBV9 with TRBJ2-7; D unclear. Deletions cut 1 base from V and 6 bases from J, with 11 bases between. The germline V gene encodes CDR1 SGDLS and CDR2 YYNGEE. This CDR3 contains 13 residues. This chain's CDR3 is CASSVRGVGEQYF. CDR3 bases: TGTGCCAGCAGCGTAAGAGGTGTAGGCGAGCAGTACTTC. The full variable domain, with the rest looked up from reference TRBV9 and TRBJ2-7, is DSGVTQTPKHLITATGQRVTLRCSPRSGDLSVYWYQQSLDQGLQFLIQYYNGEERAKGNILERFSAQQFPDLHSELNLSSLELGDSALYFCASSVRGVGEQYFGPGTRLTVT.

This clonotype occurred a few times. The V gene is TRBV27, the J gene TRBJ1-6; the D gene is possibly TRBD1 (6 bases). The CDR3 totals 15 residues. V lost 6 bases and J 9 bases, leaving 18 bases between the germline ends. From germline, CDR1 is MNHEY and CDR2 SMNVEV (reference sequence). DNA of the CDR3: TGTGCCAGCAGACTGGGGGGGGCTCTGGGTTCACCCCTCCACTTT. Protein product: CASRLGGALGSPLHF.

This chain connects TRBV28 to TRBJ2-7, with TRBD2 identical over 9 bases. Per germline, CDR1 MDHEN and CDR2 SYDVKM. The CDR3 spans 15 residues. Losses at the gene ends were 6 bases for V and 5 bases for J; bases not matched to a gene: 11. The CDR3 DNA follows: TGTGCCAGCAGGCCGATAGCGGGAGTATTAGACGAGCAGTACTTC. Its translation is CASRPIAGVLDEQYF.

J is TRBJ2-2 and V is TRBV7-3; D is possibly TRBD2 (6 bases). The V end was cut by 5 bases, the J end by 3 bases, with 16 bases between. The germline gives CDR1 SGHTA, CDR2 FQGTGA. This CDR3 is 16 amino acids long. The CDR3 here is CASSPTGWGDTGELFF. CDR3 nucleotide sequence: TGTGCCAGCAGCCCTACCGGGTGGGGGGACACCGGGGAGCTGTTTTTT.

Comment on this clonotype: Lacking the conserved final phenylalanine or tryptophan, this CDR3 likely reflects a read error. This CDR3 reads CASSSTGINYGYTL. As DNA, the CDR3 is TGTGCCAGCAGCTCAACAGGGATCAACTATGGCTACACCCTC. This sequence joins TRBV5-4 and TRBJ1-2; weak D call: TRBD1 (6 bases). Trimming left V 3 bases short and J 2 bases short, with 11 bases between. This CDR3 spans 14 amino acids. The germline V gene encodes CDR1 SGHNT and CDR2 YYREEE (reference sequence).

By sample fraction, this clonotype is medium-sized. This chain links TRBV20-1 with TRBJ1-3; D unclear. CDR1 DFQATT and CDR2 SNEGSKA come from the germline V gene (reference sequence). The CDR3 is 13 residues long. V lost 7 bases and J 2 bases, leaving 12 bases between the germline ends. The CDR3 DNA reads as TGCAGTGTCAGAGGTAGGGCTGGAAACACCATATATTTT. Amino acids: CSVRGRAGNTIYF.

This rearrangement joins TRBV19 to TRBJ2-2; D is unresolved. The CDR3 length is 14 residues. CDR1 is LNHDA, CDR2 SQIVND, per germline (reference sequence). V was trimmed by 5 bases and J by 1 base, leaving 8 bases between them. The CDR3 spells CASSLLMNTGELFF. CDR3 DNA sequence: TGTGCCAGTAGTCTGCTTATGAACACCGGGGAGCTGTTTTTT. The full variable domain, its missing parts supplied by reference TRBV19 and TRBJ2-2, is DGGITQSPKYLFRKEGQNVTLSCEQNLNHDAMYWYRQDPGQGLRLIYYSQIVNDFQKGDIAEGYSVSREKKESFPLTVTSAQKNPTAFYLCASSLLMNTGELFFGEGSRLTVL.

This clonotype was seen a few times. This chain joins TRBV7-2 and TRBJ2-7, with D possibly TRBD1 on 6 matching bases. CDR3 length: 14 amino acids. Germline V CDR1 and CDR2: SGHTA, FQGNSA. V was cut by 5 bases and J by 2 bases, with 13 bases left in between. The CDR3 nucleotides read TGTGCCAGCAGCCCGGGACACATCGCCTACGAGCAGTACTTC. It codes for CASSPGHIAYEQYF.

This clonotype was observed a handful of times. This sequence joins TRBV6-4 and TRBJ1-4, with 8 bases lining up with TRBD1. V lost 5 bases to trimming and J lost 6 bases; unmatched junction nucleotides: 5. The CDR3 contains 14 residues. Germline loops: CDR1 MRHNA, CDR2 SNTAGT. CDR3 nucleotides: TGTGCCAGCAGTCCAGGGGGCGATCATGAAAAACTGTTTTTT. Its translation is CASSPGGDHEKLFF.

This clonotype was detected a few times. V is TRBV5-1 and J is TRBJ2-1, with D maybe TRBD2 (6 bases). Trimming stripped 0 bases from V and 1 base from J, with 17 bases between. This CDR3 contains 18 residues. CDR1 is SGHRS and CDR2 is YFSETQ in the germline V gene. In nucleotides, the CDR3 is TGCGCCAGCAGCTTGGGTATGGGGCGGGATGTATCCTACAATGAGCAGTTCTTC. It specifies CASSLGMGRDVSYNEQFF.

V gene TRBV5-4 combines with J gene TRBJ2-5; 8 bases agree with TRBD1. The V and J ends lost 6 bases and 3 bases, in that order; junction bases with no gene match: 7. There are 14 residues in the CDR3. Germline CDR1 SGHNT, CDR2 YYREEE (reference sequence). CDR3 protein: CASTSETGEETQYF. The CDR3 DNA sequence: TGTGCCAGCACCTCAGAGACAGGGGAAGAGACCCAGTACTTC.

By sample fraction, this clonotype is medium-sized. The chain links TRBV20-1 to TRBJ2-5, with D perhaps given as TRBD1 or TRBD2 (5 bases each). Trimming took off 6 bases at V and 5 bases at J, with 16 bases between the two ends. CDR3 size: 13 residues. From germline, CDR1 is DFQATT and CDR2 SNEGSKA (reference sequence). The CDR3 bases are TGCAGTGCCCCCCAAGAGGGGCTGGAGACCCAGTACTTC. This gives the protein CSAPQEGLETQYF.

This clonotype was seen a handful of times. This chain links TRBV28 with TRBJ1-5, with TRBD1 matching over 10 bases. In germline, CDR1 is MDHEN, CDR2 SYDVKM. This CDR3 spans 15 amino acids. V dropped 6 bases and J dropped 8; count of bases not matched to a gene: 10. This CDR3 reads CASSPTTGGAKPQHF. The DNA of the CDR3 is TGTGCCAGCAGCCCCACGACAGGGGGCGCAAAGCCCCAGCATTTT. Complete variable domain (other parts from reference TRBV28 and TRBJ1-5): DVKVTQSSRYLVKRTGEKVFLECVQDMDHENMFWYRQDPGLGLRLIYFSYDVKMKEKGDIPEGYSVSREKKERFSLILESASTNQTSMYLCASSPTTGGAKPQHFGDGTRLSIL.

The chain combines TRBV28 with TRBJ1-4; D is unresolved. Germline CDR1 MDHEN, CDR2 SYDVKM. Trimming removed 6 bases at V and 0 bases at J, with 8 bases between. The CDR3 length is 14 residues. CDR3 loop: CASRLGATNEKLFF. CDR3 coding DNA: TGTGCCAGCAGGCTGGGAGCAACTAATGAAAAACTGTTTTTT.

This clonotype showed up just a few times. This chain links TRBV6-5 with TRBJ2-3; 10 nucleotides line up with TRBD2. Germline V gene sequence: CDR1 MNHEY, CDR2 SVGAGI. The J segment lost 4 bases and the V segment lost 0 bases, leaving 7 bases of the junction unmatched. The CDR3 is made up of 17 amino acids. The CDR3 DNA is TGTGCCAGCAGTTACTCAGGTCAGCGGGGGGGCCCAGATACGCAGTATTTT. Its translation is CASSYSGQRGGPDTQYF.

In its sample, this clonotype was seen a few times. This sequence joins TRBV20-1 and TRBJ2-1; D is perhaps TRBD2 (6 bases). Germline V CDR1 and CDR2: DFQATT, SNEGSKA (reference sequence). The CDR3 extends over 13 amino acids. Trimming shortened V by 5 bases and J by 5 bases, and 13 bases separated the two germline ends. In DNA, the CDR3 is TGCAGTGCTCTAGAGGGAGGCCACAATGAGCAGTTCTTC. As protein: CSALEGGHNEQFF.